A selection of T cell receptor beta chains follows, all from one sample in a study of T cell responses to AZD1222 COVID-19 vaccine. Some clones are missing from TCRdb's copy, which holds only in-frame ones; the method was immunoSEQ multiplex PCR. The sample has about 150,000 clones, 90% seen once; the top ten hold around 1.9%. The material was peripheral blood, obtained on day 0 of AZD1222 vaccination. The receptors here all came from an adult in good health. CDR3s include the opening cysteine and the closing phenylalanine or tryptophan. Each record gives: J gene, clone size, D gene, V gene, CDR3 DNA, CDR3 protein. The D gene is left open where the match is weak. The size entry is marked missing in some rows and otherwise reads once, few, many or a size class.

>TRBJ1-1|-|-|TRBV29-1
TGCAGCGTTGAAGGACAGATATTGAACACTGAAGCTTTCTTT
CSVEGQILNTEAFF
>TRBJ2-1|-|-|TRBV6-5
TGTGCCAGCAGTTACTCGAACTTTTACAATGAGCAGTTCTTC
CASSYSNFYNEQFF
>TRBJ2-3|once|TRBD2|TRBV28
TGTGCCAGCAGTACTCTTGGACTAGCGGGAGGGCCGTCGGGAGATACGCAGTATTTT
CASSTLGLAGGPSGDTQYF
>TRBJ1-5|-|-|TRBV2
TGTGCCAGCAGTGAAGTGGGTCTGGGCAATCAGCCCCAGCATTTT
CASSEVGLGNQPQHF
>TRBJ2-5|-|-|TRBV29-1
TGCAGCGTTGTCGAGTCCCAAGAGACCCAGTACTTC
CSVVESQETQYF
>TRBJ2-1|-|-|TRBV7-9
TGTGCCAGCGATCGTATAAATGAGCAGTTCTTC
CASDRINEQFF
>TRBJ2-1|-|-|TRBV5-4
TGTGCCAGCAGCCCGGAAGCTGGCGGTGAGCAGTTCTTC
CASSPEAGGEQFF
>TRBJ1-5|-|TRBD1|TRBV28
TGTGCCAGCAGTTTCCGACAGGGAGTTCGTCAGCCCCAGCATTTT
CASSFRQGVRQPQHF
>TRBJ1-5|once|-|TRBV19
TGTGCCAGTAGTATCGATCTAGGGATACTGCCCCAGCATTTT
CASSIDLGILPQHF
>TRBJ2-2|-|-|TRBV6-2/TRBV6-3
TGTGCCAGCAGTTACTCGATTAAGGGCCGGACAAGCAACACCGGGGAGCTGTTTTTT
CASSYSIKGRTSNTGELFF
>TRBJ1-1|-|-|TRBV9
TGTGCCAGCAGCGTAGAAGGGGACACTGAAGCTTTCTTT
CASSVEGDTEAFF
>TRBJ2-7|-|-|TRBV3-1/TRBV3-2
TGTGCCAGCAGCACCTATGACAGCTACGAGCAGTACTTC
CASSTYDSYEQYF
>TRBJ1-2|-|-|TRBV14
TGTGCCAGCAGCCAAGTGGGTACGGCAATCTATGGCTACACCTTC
CASSQVGTAIYGYTF
>TRBJ1-4|-|-|TRBV14
TGTGCCAGCAGCCAAGGATACCACATTAATGAAAAACTGTTTTTT
CASSQGYHINEKLFF
>TRBJ1-5|-|-|TRBV18
TGTGCCAGCTCACCGGGCAATCTGGATCAGCCCCAGCATTTT
CASSPGNLDQPQHF
>TRBJ2-3|-|TRBD2|TRBV18
TGTGCCAGCTCACCACCTCTTGGTGTCGAGACTAGCGGCCCCAAATACACAGATACGCAGTATTTT
CASSPPLGVETSGPKYTDTQYF
>TRBJ1-1|-|TRBD1|TRBV19
TGTGCCAGTAGTATAGGGACAGGGGTCCTCATGAACACTGAAGCTTTCTTT
CASSIGTGVLMNTEAFF
>TRBJ1-3|few|-|TRBV24-1
TGTGCCACCAGTGACTCGACAGTCCACTCTGGAAACACCATATATTTT
CATSDSTVHSGNTIYF
>TRBJ2-2|-|-|TRBV9
TGTGCCAGCAGCGTACCCCCGATGGGCGGGGAGCTGTTTTTT
CASSVPPMGGELFF
>TRBJ2-6|-|TRBD1|TRBV9
TGTGCCAGCAGCGTAGGGAGGACAGGGTTATACTCTGGGGCCAACGTCCTGACTTTC
CASSVGRTGLYSGANVLTF
>TRBJ2-5|-|TRBD2|TRBV6-5
TGTGCCAGCAGGTCGAGGCTAGCGGGAGTCGAGACCCAGTACTTC
CASRSRLAGVETQYF
>TRBJ2-1|-|TRBD1|TRBV29-1
TGCAGCGTTGGGGCCGTTGGAAGGGACAGGGCCCTCTTCCCTGAGCAGTTCTTC
CSVGAVGRDRALFPEQFF
>TRBJ2-1|-|TRBD1|TRBV6-2/TRBV6-3
TGTGCCAGCAGTAAGACAGGGGGCGATGGCAATGAGCAGTTCTTC
CASSKTGGDGNEQFF
>TRBJ1-1|-|-|TRBV7-9
TGTGCCAGCAGCTTAGTCCAGGGGAGGAAGGACACTGAAGCTTTCTTT
CASSLVQGRKDTEAFF
>TRBJ1-3|-|TRBD1|TRBV19
TGTGCCAGTAGTAGACTTCGACAGGGGAGCTCTGGAAACACCATATATTTT
CASSRLRQGSSGNTIYF
>TRBJ2-7|-|-|TRBV14
TGTGCCAGCAGCCAAGATCCGGAAGGTGCCTACGAGCAGTACTTC
CASSQDPEGAYEQYF
>TRBJ1-1|-|-|TRBV5-4
TGTGCCAGCAGCCCGACGGGGAGTTGGACTGAAGCTTTCTTT
CASSPTGSWTEAFF
>TRBJ1-3|-|-|TRBV11-2
TGTGCCAGCAGCCGGGCTGGCAGCTCTGGAAACACCATATATTTT
CASSRAGSSGNTIYF
>TRBJ2-1|-|-|TRBV15
TGTGCCACCAGCAGAGATAACGAGGGGACTGAGCAGTTCTTC
CATSRDNEGTEQFF
>TRBJ1-3|-|-|TRBV7-9
TGTGCCAGCAGCTCCAGAGTTTCCATATATTTT
CASSSRVSIYF
>TRBJ2-7|-|-|TRBV24-1
TGTGCCACCAGTGATCCGCGACAGACCTACGAGCAGTACTTC
CATSDPRQTYEQYF
>TRBJ1-1|-|TRBD1|TRBV28
TGTGCCAGCAGTTTTAGGACAGGCGTCGAAGCTTTCTTT
CASSFRTGVEAFF
>TRBJ1-1|-|-|TRBV21-1
TGTGCCAGCAGCAAAAGTCAGGGACTGGATACTGAAGCTTTCTTT
CASSKSQGLDTEAFF